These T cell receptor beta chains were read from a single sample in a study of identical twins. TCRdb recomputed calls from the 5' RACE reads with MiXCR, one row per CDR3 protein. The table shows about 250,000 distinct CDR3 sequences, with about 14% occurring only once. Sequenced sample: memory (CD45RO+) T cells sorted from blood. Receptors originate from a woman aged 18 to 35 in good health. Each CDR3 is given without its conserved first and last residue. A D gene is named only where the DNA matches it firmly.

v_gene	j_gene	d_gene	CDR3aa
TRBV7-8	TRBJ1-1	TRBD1	ASSPRGQGDTEAF
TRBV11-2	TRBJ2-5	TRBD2	ASSPGTSGGRGQETQY
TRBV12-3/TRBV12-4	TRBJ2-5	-	ASSFFQAQETQY
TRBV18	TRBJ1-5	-	ASSREGLSNQPQH
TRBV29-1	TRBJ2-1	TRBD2	SVVGSGNPNEQF
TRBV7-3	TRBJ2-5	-	ASSLNGGLSQY
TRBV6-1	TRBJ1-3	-	ASSDGRPSGNTIY
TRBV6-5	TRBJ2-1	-	ASSNRRGEQF
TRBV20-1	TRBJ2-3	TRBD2	SAALRLARLGPGTQY
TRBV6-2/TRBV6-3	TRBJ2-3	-	ASSHGIQAGTDTQY
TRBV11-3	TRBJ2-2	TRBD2	ASSTAIAGAKAYTGELF
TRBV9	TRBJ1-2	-	ASSVDARGFYGYT
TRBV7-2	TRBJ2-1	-	ASSLVPERGI
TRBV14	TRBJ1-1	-	ASSQTRVEAF
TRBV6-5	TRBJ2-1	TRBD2	ASSYSSGVLDNEQF
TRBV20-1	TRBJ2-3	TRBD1	SARGTDLTDTQY
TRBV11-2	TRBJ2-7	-	ASGGGEQY
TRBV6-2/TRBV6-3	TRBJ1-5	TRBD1	ASTSTGGGGQPQH
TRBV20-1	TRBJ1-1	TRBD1	SVTQGITEAF
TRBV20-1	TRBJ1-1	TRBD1	SAREGGGTAEAF
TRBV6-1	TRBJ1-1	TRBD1	ASGGQGRRTEAF
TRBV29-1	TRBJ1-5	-	SVGNLDQPQH
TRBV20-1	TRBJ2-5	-	SARVLAEETQY
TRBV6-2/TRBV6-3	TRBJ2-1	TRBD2	ASSYGAGLNSYNEQF
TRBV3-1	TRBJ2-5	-	ASSQGTLETQY
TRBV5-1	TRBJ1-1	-	ASRVRLTNTEAF
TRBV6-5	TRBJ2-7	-	ASSYSAGSSYEQY
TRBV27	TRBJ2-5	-	ASSLSWHMGETQY
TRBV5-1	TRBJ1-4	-	ASRGAATNEKLF
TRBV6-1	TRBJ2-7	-	ASSETSAGLQGIRGAQY
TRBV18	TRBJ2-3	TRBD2	ASSPASGVTDTQY
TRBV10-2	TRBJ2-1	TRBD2	ASSGLAGQSTSLRGQF
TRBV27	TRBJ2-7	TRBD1	ASSRSGTGSYEQY
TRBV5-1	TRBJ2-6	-	ASSIRQRGANVLT
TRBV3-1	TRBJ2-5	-	ASSPPGGRETQY
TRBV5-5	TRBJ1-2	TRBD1	ASSLYAGDSYGYT
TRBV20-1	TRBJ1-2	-	SARVNQNHGYT
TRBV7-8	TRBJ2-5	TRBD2	ASSSSSSGSGTETQY
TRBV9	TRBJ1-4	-	ASSGSVNPNEKLF
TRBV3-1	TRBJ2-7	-	ASSQGGEQY
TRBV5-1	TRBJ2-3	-	ASEEGAGTDTQY
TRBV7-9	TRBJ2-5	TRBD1	ASSLIQGDETQY
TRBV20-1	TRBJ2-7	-	SAGGSSGVTGGEQY
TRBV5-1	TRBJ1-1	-	ASKAGTMNTEAF
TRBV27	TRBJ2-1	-	ASSLDREGYNSYNEQF
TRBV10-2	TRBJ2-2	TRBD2	ASGATGTSVKTGELF
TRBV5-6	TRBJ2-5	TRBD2	ASSRTSGQETQY
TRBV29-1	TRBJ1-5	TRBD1	SVRGGTADQPQH
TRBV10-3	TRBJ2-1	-	AISEPGGPRYNEQF
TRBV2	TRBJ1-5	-	ASSPRTLQPQH
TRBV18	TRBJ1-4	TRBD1	ASSPQGATNEKLF